Included here is one T cell receptor beta chain sequence, with context. The CDR3 is made up of 13 amino acids. Trimming left V 7 bases short and J 7 bases short, with 16 bases between. The data are from a study of T cells after yellow fever vaccination. Study details: The SMART-Seq v4 Ultra Low Input method served to prepare the low-cell-number fractions.

TCRdb re-derived calls from the 5' RACE reads in MiXCR, one entry per CDR3 protein. The sample holds 170,000 or so distinct CDR3 sequences, approximately 10% seen once. Sequences were derived from CD8+ T cells sorted from PBMCs, sampled 45 days after the yellow fever booster vaccination. J is TRBJ1-2 and V is TRBV12-3 or TRBV12-4; D gene unclear. The receptor was isolated from a man aged 18 to 29 who received the YFV17D yellow fever vaccine. The chain's CDR3 is CASTSFGFLGYTF. As DNA, the CDR3 is TGTGCCAGCACCTCCTTCGGGTTTCTTGGCTACACCTTC.